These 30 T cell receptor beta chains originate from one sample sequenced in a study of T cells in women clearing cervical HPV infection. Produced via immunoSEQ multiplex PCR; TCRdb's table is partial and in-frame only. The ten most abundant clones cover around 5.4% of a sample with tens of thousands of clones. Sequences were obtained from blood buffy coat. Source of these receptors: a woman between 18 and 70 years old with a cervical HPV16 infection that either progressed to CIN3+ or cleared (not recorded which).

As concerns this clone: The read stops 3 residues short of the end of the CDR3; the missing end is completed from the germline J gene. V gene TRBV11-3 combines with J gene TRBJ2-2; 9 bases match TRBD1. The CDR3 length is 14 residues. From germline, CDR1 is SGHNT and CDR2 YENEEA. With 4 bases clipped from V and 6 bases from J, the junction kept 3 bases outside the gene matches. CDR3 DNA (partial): TGTGCCAGCAGCTCGGGACAGGGCGCCGGGGAG. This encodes CASSSGQGAGE. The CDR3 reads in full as CASSSGQGAGELFF. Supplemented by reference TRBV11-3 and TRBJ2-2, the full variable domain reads EAGVVQSPRYKIIEKKQPVAFWCNPISGHNTLYWYLQNLGQGPELLIRYENEEAVDDSQLPKDRFSAERLKGVDSTLKIQPAELGDSAVYLCASSSGQGAGELFFGEGSRLTVL.

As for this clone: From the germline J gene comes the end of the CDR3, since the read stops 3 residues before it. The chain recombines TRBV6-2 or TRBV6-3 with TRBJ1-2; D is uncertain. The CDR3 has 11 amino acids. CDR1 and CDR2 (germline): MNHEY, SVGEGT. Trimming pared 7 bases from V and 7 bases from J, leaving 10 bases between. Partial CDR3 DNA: TGTGCCAGCACCCGCGGAGGTGGC. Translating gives CASTRGGG. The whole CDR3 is CASTRGGGYTF.

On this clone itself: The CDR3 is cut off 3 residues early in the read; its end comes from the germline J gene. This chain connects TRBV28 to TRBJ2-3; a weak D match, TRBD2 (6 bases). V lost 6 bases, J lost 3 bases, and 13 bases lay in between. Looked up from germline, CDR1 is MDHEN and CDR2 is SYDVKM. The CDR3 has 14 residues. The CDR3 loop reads CASSPGGVTDTQYF. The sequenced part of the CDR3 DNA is TGTGCCAGCAGCCCCGGCGGGGTTACAGATACG.

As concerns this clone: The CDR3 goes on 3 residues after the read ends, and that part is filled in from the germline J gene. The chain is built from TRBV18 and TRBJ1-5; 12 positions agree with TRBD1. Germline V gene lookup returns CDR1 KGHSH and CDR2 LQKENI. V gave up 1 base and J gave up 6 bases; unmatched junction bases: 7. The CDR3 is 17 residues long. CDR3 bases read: TGTGCCAGCTCACCACGGGACAGGGGGCAGAAGGTTCAGCCC. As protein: CASSPRDRGQKVQP. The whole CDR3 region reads CASSPRDRGQKVQPQHF.

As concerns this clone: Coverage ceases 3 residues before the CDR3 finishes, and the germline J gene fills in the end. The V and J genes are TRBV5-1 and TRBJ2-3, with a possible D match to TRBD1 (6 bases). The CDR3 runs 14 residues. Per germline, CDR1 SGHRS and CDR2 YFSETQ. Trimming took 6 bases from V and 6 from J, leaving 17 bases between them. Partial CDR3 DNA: TGCGCCAGCAATGGGGGCCTCGTGTTGGATACG. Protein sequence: CASNGGLVLDT. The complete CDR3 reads CASNGGLVLDTQYF.

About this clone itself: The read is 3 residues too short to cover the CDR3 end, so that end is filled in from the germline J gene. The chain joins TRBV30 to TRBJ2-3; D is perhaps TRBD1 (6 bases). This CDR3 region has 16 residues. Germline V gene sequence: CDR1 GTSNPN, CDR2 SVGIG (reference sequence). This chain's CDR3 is CAWSVTSGTFQETQYF. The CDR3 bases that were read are TGTGCCTGGAGTGTAACTTCCGGGACATTCCAAGAGACG.

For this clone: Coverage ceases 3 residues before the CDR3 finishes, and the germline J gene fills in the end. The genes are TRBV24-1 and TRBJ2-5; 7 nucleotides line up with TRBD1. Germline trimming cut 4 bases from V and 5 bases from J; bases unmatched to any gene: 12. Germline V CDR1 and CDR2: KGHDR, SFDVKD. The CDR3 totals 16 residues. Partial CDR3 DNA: TGTGCCACCAGTGAGCGACAGGGCCGGCTGAGGGAGACC. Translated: CATSERQGRLRET. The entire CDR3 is CATSERQGRLRETQYF.

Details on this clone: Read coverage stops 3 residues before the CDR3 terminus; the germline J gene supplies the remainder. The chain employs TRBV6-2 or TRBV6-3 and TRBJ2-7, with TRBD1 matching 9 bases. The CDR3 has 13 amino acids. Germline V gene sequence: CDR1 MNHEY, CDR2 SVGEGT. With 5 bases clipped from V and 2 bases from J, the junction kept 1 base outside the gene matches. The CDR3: CASSRTGAYEQYF. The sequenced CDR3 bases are TGTGCCAGCAGTCGGACAGGGGCCTACGAG.

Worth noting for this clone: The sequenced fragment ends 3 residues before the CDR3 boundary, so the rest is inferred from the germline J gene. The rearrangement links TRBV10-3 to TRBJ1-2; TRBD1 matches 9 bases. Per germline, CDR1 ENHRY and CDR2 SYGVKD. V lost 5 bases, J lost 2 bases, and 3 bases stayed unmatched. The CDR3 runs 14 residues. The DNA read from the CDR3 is TGTGCCATCAGTAGCGGGACAGGGAACTATGGC. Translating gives CAISSGTGNYG. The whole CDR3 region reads CAISSGTGNYGYTF.

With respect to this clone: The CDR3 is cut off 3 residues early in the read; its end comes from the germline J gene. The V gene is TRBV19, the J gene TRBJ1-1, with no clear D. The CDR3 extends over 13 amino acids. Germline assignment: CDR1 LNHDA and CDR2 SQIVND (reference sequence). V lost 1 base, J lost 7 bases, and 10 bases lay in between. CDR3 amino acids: CASSIGLAVEAFF. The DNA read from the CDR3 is TGTGCCAGTAGTATAGGATTGGCAGTTGAA.

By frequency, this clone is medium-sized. This chain's CDR3 is CASSIGWGGELDTQYF. Incomplete CDR3 DNA: TGTGCCAGTAGTATAGGCTGGGGGGGGGAGTTGGATACG. This rearrangement joins TRBV19 to TRBJ2-3; 7 nucleotides match TRBD2. The read falls 3 residues short of the CDR3 end, and the missing part is taken from the germline J gene. Trimming removed 1 base from V and 6 bases from J; junction bases left unmatched: 10. The CDR3 totals 16 residues. Germline lookup yields CDR1 LNHDA and CDR2 SQIVND (reference sequence).

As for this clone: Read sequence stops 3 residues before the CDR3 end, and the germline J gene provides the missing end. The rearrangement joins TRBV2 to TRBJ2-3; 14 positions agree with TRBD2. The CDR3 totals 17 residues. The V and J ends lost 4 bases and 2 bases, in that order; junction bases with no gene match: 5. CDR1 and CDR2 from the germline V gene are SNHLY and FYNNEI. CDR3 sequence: CASSVWTSGGTTDTQYF. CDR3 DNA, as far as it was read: TGTGCCAGCAGTGTCTGGACTAGCGGGGGGACCACAGATACG.

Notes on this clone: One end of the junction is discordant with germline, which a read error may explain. CDR3 region: CASSQSTGTGGETQYF. Incomplete CDR3 DNA: TGCGCCAGCAGCCAATCGACCGGGACAGGGGGCGAGACC. The chain joins TRBV4-2 to TRBJ2-5; 12 nucleotides line up with TRBD1. The CDR3 extends 3 residues past the end of the read, so its final part is completed from the germline J gene. CDR3 size: 16 residues. The germline CDR1 and CDR2 sequences are LGHNA and YNFKEQ.

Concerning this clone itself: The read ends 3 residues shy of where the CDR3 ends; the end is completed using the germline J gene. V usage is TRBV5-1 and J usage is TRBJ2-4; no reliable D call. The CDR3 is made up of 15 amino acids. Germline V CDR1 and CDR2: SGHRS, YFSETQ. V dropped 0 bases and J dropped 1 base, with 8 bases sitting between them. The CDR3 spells CASSLENRAKNIQYF. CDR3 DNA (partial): TGCGCCAGCAGCTTGGAAAATCGGGCCAAAAACATT.

The sequenced CDR3 bases are TGTGCCAGCAGAGAGACAGGGATGGAAGGT. Encoded protein: CASRETGMEG. The full CDR3 sequence reads CASRETGMEGQYF. V gene TRBV6-2 or TRBV6-3 combines with J gene TRBJ2-4; 7 bases map to TRBD1. Coverage ceases 3 residues before the CDR3 finishes, and the germline J gene fills in the end. Germline CDR1 MNHEY, CDR2 SVGEGT. The CDR3 spans 13 residues.

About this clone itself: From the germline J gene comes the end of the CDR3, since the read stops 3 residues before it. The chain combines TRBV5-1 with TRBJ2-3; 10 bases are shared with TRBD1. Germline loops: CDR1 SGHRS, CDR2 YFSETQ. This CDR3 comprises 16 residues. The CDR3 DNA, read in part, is TGCGCCAGCAGCTTACCATCCGGGACAGGGGCCGAGACG. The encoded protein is CASSLPSGTGAET. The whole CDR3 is CASSLPSGTGAETQYF.

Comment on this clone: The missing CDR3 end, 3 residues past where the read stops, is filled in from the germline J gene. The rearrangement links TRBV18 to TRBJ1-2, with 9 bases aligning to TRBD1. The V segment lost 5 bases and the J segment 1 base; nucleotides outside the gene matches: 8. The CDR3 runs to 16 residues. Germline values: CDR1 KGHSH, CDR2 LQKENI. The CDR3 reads CASSATGTGSNYGYTF. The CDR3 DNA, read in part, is TGTGCCAGCTCAGCGACCGGGACAGGGAGTAACTATGGC.

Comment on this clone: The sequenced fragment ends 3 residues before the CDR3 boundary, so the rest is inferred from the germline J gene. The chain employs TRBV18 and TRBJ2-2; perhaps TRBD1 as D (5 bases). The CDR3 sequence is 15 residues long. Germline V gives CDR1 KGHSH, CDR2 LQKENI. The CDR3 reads CASSPTKGVWEKLFF. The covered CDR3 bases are TGTGCCAGCTCGCCTACCAAAGGGGTTTGGGAAAAG. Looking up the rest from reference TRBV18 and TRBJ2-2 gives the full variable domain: NAGVMQNPRHLVRRRGQEARLRCSPMKGHSHVYWYRQLPEEGLKFMVYLQKENIIDESGMPKERFSAEFPKEGPSILRIQQVVRGDSAAYFCASSPTKGVWEKLFFGEGSRLTVL.

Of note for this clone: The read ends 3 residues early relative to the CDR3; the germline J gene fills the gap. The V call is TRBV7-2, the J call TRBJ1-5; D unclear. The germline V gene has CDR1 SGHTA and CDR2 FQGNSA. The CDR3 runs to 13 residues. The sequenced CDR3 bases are TGTGCCAGCAGCTTACTAGCGGCGGGTCCC. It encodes CASSLLAAGP. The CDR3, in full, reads CASSLLAAGPQHF. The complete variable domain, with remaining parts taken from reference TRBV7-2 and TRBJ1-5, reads GAGVSQSPSNKVTEKGKDVELRCDPISGHTALYWYRQSLGQGLEFLIYFQGNSAPDKSGLPSDRFSAERTGGSVSTLTIQRTQQEDSAVYLCASSLLAAGPQHFGDGTRLSIL.

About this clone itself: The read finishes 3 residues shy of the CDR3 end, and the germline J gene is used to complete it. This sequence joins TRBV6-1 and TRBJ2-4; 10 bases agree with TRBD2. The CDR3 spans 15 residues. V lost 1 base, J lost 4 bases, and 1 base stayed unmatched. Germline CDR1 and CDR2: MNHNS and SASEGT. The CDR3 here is CASSEGTSGKNIQYF. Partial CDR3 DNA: TGTGCCAGCAGTGAAGGGACTAGCGGTAAAAACATT.

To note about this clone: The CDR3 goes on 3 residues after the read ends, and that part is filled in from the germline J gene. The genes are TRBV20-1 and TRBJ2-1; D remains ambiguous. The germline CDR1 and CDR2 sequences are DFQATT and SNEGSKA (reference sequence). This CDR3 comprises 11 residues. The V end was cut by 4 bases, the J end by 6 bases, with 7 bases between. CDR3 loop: CSAKRPNEQFF. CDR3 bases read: TGCAGTGCTAAGCGACCCAATGAG.

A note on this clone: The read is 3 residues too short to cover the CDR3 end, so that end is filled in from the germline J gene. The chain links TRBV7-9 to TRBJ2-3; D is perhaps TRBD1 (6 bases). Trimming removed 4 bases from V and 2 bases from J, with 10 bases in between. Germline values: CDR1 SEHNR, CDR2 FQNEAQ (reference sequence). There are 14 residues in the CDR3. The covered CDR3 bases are TGTGCCAGCAGCTCGGGACATACCACAGATACG. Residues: CASSSGHTTDT. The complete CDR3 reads CASSSGHTTDTQYF.

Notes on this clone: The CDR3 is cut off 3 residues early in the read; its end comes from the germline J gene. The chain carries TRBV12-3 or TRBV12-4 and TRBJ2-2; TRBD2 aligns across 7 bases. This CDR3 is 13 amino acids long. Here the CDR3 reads CASSFGGGFVLFF. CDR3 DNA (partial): TGTGCCAGCAGTTTCGGGGGAGGGTTTGTG.

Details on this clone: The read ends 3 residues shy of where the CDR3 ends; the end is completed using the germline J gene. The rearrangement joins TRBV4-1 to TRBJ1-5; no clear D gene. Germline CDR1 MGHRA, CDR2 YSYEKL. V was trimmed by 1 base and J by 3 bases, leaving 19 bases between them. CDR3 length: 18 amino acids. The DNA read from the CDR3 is TGCGCCAGCAGCCAAGTTGTGGCGGGCCTCTTCGACAATCAGCCC. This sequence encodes CASSQVVAGLFDNQP. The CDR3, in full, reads CASSQVVAGLFDNQPQHF.

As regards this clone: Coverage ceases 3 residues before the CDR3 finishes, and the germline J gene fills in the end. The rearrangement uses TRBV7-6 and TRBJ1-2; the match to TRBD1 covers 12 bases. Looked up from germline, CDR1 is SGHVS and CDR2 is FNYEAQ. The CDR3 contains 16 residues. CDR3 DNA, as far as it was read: TGTGCCAGCAGTTCCTCCGGGACAGGGGGCACAGATACC. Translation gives CASSSSGTGGTDT. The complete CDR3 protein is CASSSSGTGGTDTYTF.

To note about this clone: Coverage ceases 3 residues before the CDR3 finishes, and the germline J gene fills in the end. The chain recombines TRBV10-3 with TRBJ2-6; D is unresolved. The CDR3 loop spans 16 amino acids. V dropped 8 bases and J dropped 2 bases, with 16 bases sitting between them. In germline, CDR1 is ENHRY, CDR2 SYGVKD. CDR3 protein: CAIRGVAGAGANVLTF. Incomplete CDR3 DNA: TGTGCCATCCGAGGTGTGGCAGGAGCTGGGGCCAACGTC.

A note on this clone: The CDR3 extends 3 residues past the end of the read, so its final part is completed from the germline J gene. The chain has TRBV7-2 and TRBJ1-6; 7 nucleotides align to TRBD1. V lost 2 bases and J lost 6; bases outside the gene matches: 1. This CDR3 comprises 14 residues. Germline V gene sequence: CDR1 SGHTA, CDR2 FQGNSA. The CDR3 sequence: CASSLTGVNSPLHF. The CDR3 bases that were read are TGTGCCAGCAGCTTAACAGGGGTTAATTCACCC.

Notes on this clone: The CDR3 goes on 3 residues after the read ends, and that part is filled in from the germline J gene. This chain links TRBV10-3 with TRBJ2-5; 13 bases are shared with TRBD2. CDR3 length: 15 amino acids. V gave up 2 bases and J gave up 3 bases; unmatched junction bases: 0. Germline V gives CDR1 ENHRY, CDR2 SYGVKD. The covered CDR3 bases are TGTGCCATCAGTGAGGGACTAGCGGGGGAAGAGACC. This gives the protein CAISEGLAGEET. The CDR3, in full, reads CAISEGLAGEETQYF.

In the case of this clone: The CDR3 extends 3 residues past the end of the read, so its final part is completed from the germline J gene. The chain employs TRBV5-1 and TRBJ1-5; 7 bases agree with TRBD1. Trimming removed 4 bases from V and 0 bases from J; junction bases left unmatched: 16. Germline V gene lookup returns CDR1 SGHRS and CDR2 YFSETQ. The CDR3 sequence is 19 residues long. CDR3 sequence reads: CASSPGDYQGGYSNQPQHF. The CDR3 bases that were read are TGCGCCAGCAGCCCTGGAGACTATCAGGGGGGTTATAGCAATCAGCCC.

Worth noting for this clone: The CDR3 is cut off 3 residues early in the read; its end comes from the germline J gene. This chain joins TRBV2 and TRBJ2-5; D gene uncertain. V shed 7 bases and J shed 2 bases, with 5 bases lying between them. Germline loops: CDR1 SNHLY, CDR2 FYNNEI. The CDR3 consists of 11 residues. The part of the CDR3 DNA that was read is TGTGCCAGCAACGGTCAAGAGACC. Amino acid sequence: CASNGQET. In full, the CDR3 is CASNGQETQYF.